These 2 T cell receptor beta chains were all obtained from the same sample, sequenced in a study of cytomegalovirus exposure and HLA in healthy donors. The PCR ran on 60 Vbeta and 13 Jbeta primers. Some clones are missing from TCRdb's copy, which holds only in-frame ones; the method was immunoSEQ multiplex PCR. The sample yields about 140,000 clones, around four fifths seen once. Input material: PBMCs. Source of these receptors: a man aged 25-45 years in good health and CMV-seropositive.

The V call is TRBV6-1, the J call TRBJ2-7; 10 bases are shared with TRBD2. V dropped 7 bases and J dropped 2; count of bases not matched to a gene: 5. Germline CDR1 is MNHNS and CDR2 is SASEGT. This CDR3 spans 14 amino acids. The CDR3: CASIGLAAPYEQYF. The CDR3 bases are TGTGCCAGCATTGGACTAGCGGCTCCCTACGAGCAGTACTTC.

Turning to this clone: Other nucleotide sequences from this sample produce the same CDR3. V and J are TRBV9 and TRBJ2-1; 12 bases align to TRBD2. The CDR3 length is 15 residues. The germline CDR1 and CDR2 sequences are SGDLS and YYNGEE. V gave up 0 bases and J gave up 7 bases; unmatched junction bases: 2. CDR3 protein: CASSVGLAGGNEQFF. CDR3 nucleotide sequence: TGTGCCAGCAGCGTAGGGCTAGCGGGGGGGAATGAGCAGTTCTTC.